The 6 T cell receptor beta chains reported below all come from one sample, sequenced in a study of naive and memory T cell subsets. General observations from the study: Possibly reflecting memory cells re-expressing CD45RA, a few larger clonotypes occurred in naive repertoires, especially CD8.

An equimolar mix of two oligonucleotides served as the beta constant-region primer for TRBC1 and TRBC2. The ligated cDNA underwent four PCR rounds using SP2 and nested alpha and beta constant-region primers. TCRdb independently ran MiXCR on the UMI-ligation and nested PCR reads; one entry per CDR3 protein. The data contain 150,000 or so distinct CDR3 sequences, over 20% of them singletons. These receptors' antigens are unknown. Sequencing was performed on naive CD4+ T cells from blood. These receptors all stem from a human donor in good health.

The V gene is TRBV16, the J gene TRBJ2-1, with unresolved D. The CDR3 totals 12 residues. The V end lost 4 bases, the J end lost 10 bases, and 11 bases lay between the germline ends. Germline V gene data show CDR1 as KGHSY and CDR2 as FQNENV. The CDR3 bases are TGTGCCAGCAGCCTACAAAGCAGGGAGCAGTTCTTC. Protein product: CASSLQSREQFF.

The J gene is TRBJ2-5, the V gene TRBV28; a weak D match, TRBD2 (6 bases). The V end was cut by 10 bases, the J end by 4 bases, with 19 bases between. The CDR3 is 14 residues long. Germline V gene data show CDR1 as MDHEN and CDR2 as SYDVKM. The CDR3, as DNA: TGTGCCACCGGTTTGGCTCGGGGGTTAGAGACCCAGTACTTC. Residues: CATGLARGLETQYF.

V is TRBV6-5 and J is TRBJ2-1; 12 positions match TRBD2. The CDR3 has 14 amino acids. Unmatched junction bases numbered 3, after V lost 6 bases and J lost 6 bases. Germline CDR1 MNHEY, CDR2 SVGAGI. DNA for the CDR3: TGTGCCAGCAGACTAGCGGGAGGCTTCAATGAGCAGTTCTTC. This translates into CASRLAGGFNEQFF.

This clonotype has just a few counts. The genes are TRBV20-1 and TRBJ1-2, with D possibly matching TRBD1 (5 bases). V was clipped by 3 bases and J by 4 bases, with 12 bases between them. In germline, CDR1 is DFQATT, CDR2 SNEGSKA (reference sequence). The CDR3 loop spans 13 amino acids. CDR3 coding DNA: TGCAGTGCTAGGCAGGGTAGTTCCTATGGCTACACCTTC. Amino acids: CSARQGSSYGYTF.

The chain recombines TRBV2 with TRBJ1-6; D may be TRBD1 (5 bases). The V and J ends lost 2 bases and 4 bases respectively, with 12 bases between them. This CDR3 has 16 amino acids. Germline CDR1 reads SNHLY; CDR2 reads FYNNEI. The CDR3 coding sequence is TGTGCCAGCAGTGAAAAAAGACAGATTTATAATTCACCCCTCCACTTT. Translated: CASSEKRQIYNSPLHF.

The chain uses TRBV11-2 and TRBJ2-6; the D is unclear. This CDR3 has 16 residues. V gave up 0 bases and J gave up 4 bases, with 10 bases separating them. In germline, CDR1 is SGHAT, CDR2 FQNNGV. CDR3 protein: CASSLEPGRGANVLTF. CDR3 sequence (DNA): TGTGCCAGCAGCTTAGAGCCAGGACGAGGGGCCAACGTCCTGACTTTC.